The 26 T cell receptor beta chains reported below all come from one sample, sequenced in a study of blood T cell repertoires in COVID-19. Data came from immunoSEQ multiplex PCR; TCRdb stores just in-frame clones and leaves some out. The sample holds a few hundred thousand clones, around nine tenths seen once. The sample comprised PBMCs or T cells enriched from blood (not recorded which). These receptors all stem from a woman aged 25 to 39 who had recovered from COVID-19.

A remark on this clone: The junction shows a germline mismatch at one end, possibly a read error. The rearrangement uses TRBV7-7 and TRBJ2-3, with a weak D call TRBD2 (5 bases). This CDR3 has 13 amino acids. CDR1 is SSHAT, CDR2 FNYEAQ, per germline (reference sequence). The CDR3 coding sequence is TGTGCTAGCAGCTTAGCGCAGGCAGATACGCAGTATTTT. It yields the protein CASSLAQADTQYF.

The chain links TRBV7-3 to TRBJ2-7; 8 bases fit TRBD2. The V gene's germline CDR1 is SGHTA and CDR2 FQGTGA. The CDR3 runs to 15 residues. The J segment lost 2 bases and the V segment lost 2 bases, leaving 5 bases of the junction unmatched. DNA of the CDR3: TGTGCCAGCAGCTTATATAGCGGGAAAGCCTACGAGCAGTACTTC. Amino acids: CASSLYSGKAYEQYF.

This clone appeared a few times. The V and J genes are TRBV14 and TRBJ1-1; no clear D. The V end was cut by 4 bases, the J end by 0 bases, with 15 bases between. The CDR3 is 16 residues long. Germline V gene sequence: CDR1 SGHDN, CDR2 FVKESK. The CDR3 DNA reads TGTGCCAGCAGCCCTACGGCGGGGAGGATGAACACTGAAGCTTTCTTT. Translated: CASSPTAGRMNTEAFF. Full variable domain (remainder filled in from reference TRBV14 and TRBJ1-1): EAGVTQFPSHSVIEKGQTVTLRCDPISGHDNLYWYRRVMGKEIKFLLHFVKESKQDESGMPNNRFLAERTGGTYSTLKVQPAELEDSGVYFCASSPTAGRMNTEAFFGQGTRLTVV.

The rearrangement links TRBV28 to TRBJ2-3; 9 nucleotides agree with TRBD1. Per the germline V gene, CDR1 is MDHEN and CDR2 is SYDVKM. V was pared by 5 bases and J by 3 bases, with 15 bases of the junction left unmatched. CDR3 length: 18 residues. This CDR3 is CASSPYLIDRGWTDTQYF. The CDR3 coding sequence is TGTGCCAGCAGTCCCTACTTAATCGACAGGGGGTGGACAGATACGCAGTATTTT.

CDR3 sequence (DNA): TGTGCCAGCAGCTTGTTGACTAGCGGGACCTACGAGCAGTACTTC. Translating gives CASSLLTSGTYEQYF. The chain joins TRBV5-5 to TRBJ2-7, with 11 nucleotides matching TRBD2. Germline V CDR1 and CDR2: SGHKS, YYEKEE (reference sequence). The junction had 2 bases not matched to a gene; V was cut back by 1 base and J by 2 bases. The length of the CDR3 is 15 residues. The complete variable domain, with remaining parts taken from reference TRBV5-5 and TRBJ2-7, reads DAGVTQSPTHLIKTRGQQVTLRCSPISGHKSVSWYQQVLGQGPQFIFQYYEKEERGRGNFPDRFSARQFPNYSSELNVNALLLGDSALYLCASSLLTSGTYEQYFGPGTRLTVT.

This chain links TRBV9 with TRBJ1-2; TRBD1 is a possible D gene (5 bases). The CDR3 spans 15 residues. CDR1 is SGDLS and CDR2 is YYNGEE in the germline V gene. V was clipped by 4 bases and J by 5 bases, with 18 bases between them. The CDR3, as DNA: TGTGCCAGCAGCTCTGGACCCCCGGGGGTTTATGGCTACACCTTC. This sequence encodes CASSSGPPGVYGYTF.

This rearrangement joins TRBV6-5 to TRBJ2-1; maybe TRBD2 (6 bases). The germline gives CDR1 MNHEY, CDR2 SVGAGI. The CDR3 consists of 14 residues. The germline V and J ends were trimmed by 2 bases and 9 bases, with 14 bases remaining between them. The DNA of the CDR3 is TGTGCCAGCAGTTACCGAAGTCGGGGGAGTGAGCAGTTCTTC. Translated: CASSYRSRGSEQFF.

V gene TRBV20-1 combines with J gene TRBJ1-1; the D is unclear. This CDR3 comprises 11 residues. V lost 3 bases, J lost 3 bases, and 5 bases lay in between. Germline assignment: CDR1 DFQATT and CDR2 SNEGSKA (reference sequence). The CDR3 is CSASGDTEAFF. CDR3 bases: TGCAGTGCTAGCGGGGACACTGAAGCTTTCTTT.

The chain uses TRBV6-2 or TRBV6-3 and TRBJ2-6, with D possibly being TRBD2 (5 bases). Germline CDR1 and CDR2: MNHEY and SVGEGT. The CDR3 has 15 residues. Trimming shortened V by 2 bases and J by 0 bases, and 5 bases separated the two germline ends. This chain's CDR3 is CASSYEGSGANVLTF. The DNA of the CDR3 is TGTGCCAGCAGTTACGAGGGCTCTGGGGCCAACGTCCTGACTTTC.

The chain carries TRBV9 and TRBJ2-1; the D gene is possibly TRBD2 (6 bases). The CDR3 sequence is 14 residues long. V lost 4 bases and J lost 2, with 10 bases in between. Germline CDR1 SGDLS, CDR2 YYNGEE. CDR3 nucleotides: TGTGCCAGCAGCCTCCGACTAGCCTACAATGAGCAGTTCTTC. It is translated as CASSLRLAYNEQFF.

The genes are TRBV7-9 and TRBJ2-1, with 8 bases aligning to TRBD1. The CDR3 is made up of 15 amino acids. CDR1 is SEHNR, CDR2 FQNEAQ, per germline (reference sequence). V shed 5 bases, J shed 8 bases, and the junction held 11 bases outside the gene matches. DNA of the CDR3: TGTGCCAGCAGCCCGTCAGGGGGCAGGTGGGATGAGCAGTTCTTC. Translation gives CASSPSGGRWDEQFF.

The J gene is TRBJ1-3, the V gene TRBV18; D might be TRBD1 (6 bases). Germline CDR1 KGHSH, CDR2 LQKENI. Trimming left V 2 bases short and J 0 bases short, with 11 bases between. The CDR3 runs to 16 residues. The CDR3 DNA reads as TGTGCCAGCTCACCAAACACAGGGAGCTCTGGAAACACCATATATTTT. This codes for CASSPNTGSSGNTIYF.

The chain joins TRBV28 to TRBJ1-1; TRBD1 is a possible D gene (5 bases). The CDR3 sequence is 12 residues long. From germline, CDR1 is MDHEN and CDR2 SYDVKM. Trimming took 6 bases from V and 9 from J, leaving 14 bases between them. In DNA form, the CDR3 reads TGTGCCAGCAGAAATAATCAGGGAAAAGCTTTCTTT. Residues: CASRNNQGKAFF.

The chain recombines TRBV7-2 with TRBJ2-1; D not certain. The length of the CDR3 is 13 residues. Trimming removed 0 bases at V and 6 bases at J, with 6 bases between. The germline V gene has CDR1 SGHTA and CDR2 FQGNSA. The CDR3 sequence is CASSLARPNEQFF. The CDR3 nucleotides read TGTGCCAGCAGCTTAGCGCGCCCCAATGAGCAGTTCTTC. The entire variable domain, with the rest obtained from reference TRBV7-2 and TRBJ2-1, is as follows: GAGVSQSPSNKVTEKGKDVELRCDPISGHTALYWYRQSLGQGLEFLIYFQGNSAPDKSGLPSDRFSAERTGGSVSTLTIQRTQQEDSAVYLCASSLARPNEQFFGPGTRLTVL.

CDR3 in amino acids: CASSWTYGYTF. CDR3 DNA: TGTGCCAGCAGTTGGACTTATGGCTACACCTTC. The chain uses TRBV28 and TRBJ1-2; D call uncertain. V gave up 4 bases and J gave up 5 bases, with 5 bases separating them. This CDR3 is built from 11 residues. Germline CDR1 MDHEN, CDR2 SYDVKM.

The genes are TRBV5-1 and TRBJ1-5; TRBD1 aligns across 7 bases. The CDR3 runs 13 residues. The germline V gene has CDR1 SGHRS and CDR2 YFSETQ. Trimming took 2 bases from V and 7 from J; bases not matched to a gene: 3. In DNA, the CDR3 is TGCGCCAGCAGCTTAGCAGGGGGGCAGCCCCAGCATTTT. Residues: CASSLAGGQPQHF.

This clone was seen only a few times. V gene TRBV6-2 or TRBV6-3 combines with J gene TRBJ2-1; D perhaps matches TRBD2 (6 bases). V was trimmed by 3 bases and J by 2 bases, leaving 14 bases between them. This CDR3 region has 16 residues. Looked up from germline, CDR1 is MNHEY and CDR2 is SVGEGT. CDR3 protein: CASSYHWRAPYNEQFF. The CDR3 bases are TGTGCCAGCAGTTATCACTGGAGGGCCCCCTACAATGAGCAGTTCTTC.

This clone has just a few counts. The chain links TRBV6-2 or TRBV6-3 to TRBJ2-7; 7 bases map to TRBD2. The CDR3 loop spans 15 amino acids. CDR1 and CDR2 (germline): MNHEY, SVGEGT. The trim removed 4 bases at V and 3 bases at J, leaving 9 bases unmatched. CDR3 sequence (DNA): TGTGCCAGCAGTTGGAGAACTAGCGCCCGCTACGAGCAGTACTTC. Translating it yields CASSWRTSARYEQYF.

The V call is TRBV28, the J call TRBJ1-4; unclear D gene. With 4 bases removed from V and 7 bases from J, the gap between germline ends came to 28 bases. CDR3 size: 19 residues. Germline V gene data show CDR1 as MDHEN and CDR2 as SYDVKM. The CDR3 spells CASSSRILKLWQETEKLFF. The DNA of the CDR3 is TGTGCCAGCAGTTCAAGGATCCTGAAACTATGGCAAGAGACTGAAAAACTGTTTTTT.

This clone appeared a single time. This chain links TRBV28 with TRBJ1-1; weak D call: TRBD1 (5 bases). Germline V CDR1 and CDR2: MDHEN, SYDVKM. The ends were cut back, 1 base at V and 1 base at J, with 10 bases in the middle. The CDR3 spans 15 residues. The CDR3 DNA is TGTGCCAGCAGTTTATCCCTTAGGGGGAACACTGAAGCTTTCTTT. Encoded protein: CASSLSLRGNTEAFF.

The CDR3 region is CASSKRAPHFRVDMRNQPQHF. The DNA of the CDR3 is TGTGCCAGCAGCAAGAGGGCCCCACACTTTCGAGTAGATATGAGAAATCAGCCCCAGCATTTT. This rearrangement joins TRBV21-1 to TRBJ1-5. TRBV21-1 has pseudogene status. The CDR3 spans 21 residues.

This clone was recorded once. This chain links TRBV28 with TRBJ1-2; the match to TRBD1 covers 8 bases. Germline CDR1 is MDHEN and CDR2 is SYDVKM. This CDR3 comprises 14 residues. Trimming took 4 bases from V and 6 from J; bases not matched to a gene: 7. CDR3: CASSSKGQGDGYTF. For the CDR3, the DNA is TGTGCCAGCAGTTCAAAAGGACAGGGTGATGGCTACACCTTC.

CDR3: CASSPGLKTQYF. The CDR3 DNA reads TGTGCCAGCAGCCCAGGTCTGAAGACCCAGTACTTC. The chain combines TRBV14 with TRBJ2-5; D remains ambiguous. The CDR3 runs 12 residues. V gave up 4 bases and J gave up 6 bases, with 9 bases separating them. Germline CDR1 reads SGHDN; CDR2 reads FVKESK.

In this sample, this clone turned up a few times. This chain uses TRBV2 with TRBJ1-1; D is perhaps TRBD1 (5 bases). Germline lookup yields CDR1 SNHLY and CDR2 FYNNEI. This CDR3 is built from 12 residues. V was shortened by 5 bases and J by 11 bases, with 15 bases between the two germline ends. CDR3 in amino acids: CASSSGGGWAFF. The CDR3 coding sequence is TGTGCCAGCAGTTCGGGGGGTGGCTGGGCTTTCTTT.

The rearrangement uses TRBV20-1 and TRBJ2-1; TRBD1 matches 8 bases. The germline gives CDR1 DFQATT, CDR2 SNEGSKA (reference sequence). V lost 3 bases to trimming and J lost 4 bases; unmatched junction nucleotides: 14. CDR3 length: 17 amino acids. This CDR3 is CSASSPIRDRRYNEQFF. DNA of the CDR3: TGCAGTGCTAGTTCCCCGATCCGGGACAGGAGATACAATGAGCAGTTCTTC.

The chain employs TRBV2 and TRBJ1-6; D uncertain. This CDR3 is 13 amino acids long. Germline CDR1 reads SNHLY; CDR2 reads FYNNEI. Trimming took off 8 bases at V and 7 bases at J, with 12 bases between the two ends. The CDR3 reads CASGPNGNSPLHF. The CDR3 nucleotides read TGTGCCAGCGGCCCGAACGGGAATTCACCCCTCCACTTT.